The rows below give T cell receptor beta chains drawn from one sample of a study of blood T cell repertoires in COVID-19. Data came from immunoSEQ multiplex PCR; TCRdb stores just in-frame clones and leaves some out. The sample holds just over 90,000 clones, around nine tenths seen once. Sequencing used peripheral blood. These receptors were taken from a woman of 80 years or more with acute or convalescent COVID-19. The CDR3 runs from the conserved cysteine through the conserved F or W. D genes are given only for firm matches. Expanded clones get a size class; other rows say once, few or many, or leave the size out.

TRBD1,-,TRBJ2-7,TRBV3-1/TRBV3-2,CASSLQGESYEQYF,TGTGCCAGCAGCCTACAGGGGGAAAGCTACGAGCAGTACTTC
-,-,TRBJ1-6,TRBV11-2,CASQSSRGLDSPLHF,TGTGCCAGCCAATCGTCCCGAGGGCTGGATTCACCCCTCCACTTT
TRBD1,-,TRBJ1-2,TRBV27,CASSLMTGVDYGYTF,TGTGCCAGCAGTTTGATGACAGGGGTGGACTATGGCTACACCTTC
-,-,TRBJ1-5,TRBV7-8,CASSQDPGQPQHF,TGTGCCAGCAGCCAAGATCCAGGCCAGCCCCAGCATTTT
-,-,TRBJ1-1,TRBV9,CASSVGHTTEAFF,TGTGCCAGCAGCGTCGGACACACGACTGAAGCTTTCTTT
TRBD1,-,TRBJ1-2,TRBV7-9,CASSLVQGAHGYTF,TGTGCCAGCAGCTTGGTACAGGGGGCGCATGGCTACACCTTC
-,-,TRBJ1-4,TRBV5-4,CASSLSSPGVEKLFF,TGTGCCAGCAGCCTATCTTCGCCCGGGGTCGAAAAACTGTTTTTT
TRBD1,-,TRBJ1-2,TRBV14,CASSRGQIYGYTF,TGTGCCAGCAGCCGGGGACAGATATATGGCTACACCTTC
-,-,TRBJ2-7,TRBV30,CAWSVQSGGEQYF,TGTGCCTGGAGTGTACAGTCAGGTGGCGAGCAGTACTTC
-,-,TRBJ1-5,TRBV19,CASSIKGVSNQPQHF,TGTGCCAGTAGTATAAAGGGGGTTAGCAATCAGCCCCAGCATTTT
TRBD1,once,TRBJ1-2,TRBV19,CASRTGTAYYGYTF,TGTGCCAGTAGAACCGGGACAGCTTACTATGGCTACACCTTC
-,-,TRBJ2-1,TRBV5-1,CASSARGDPYNEQFF,TGCGCCAGCAGCGCCAGGGGGGATCCTTACAATGAGCAGTTCTTC
-,-,TRBJ1-1,TRBV11-1,CASRKGSRNTEAFF,TGTGCCAGCAGAAAAGGGAGCAGGAACACTGAAGCTTTCTTT
TRBD2,-,TRBJ2-3,TRBV7-2,CASSLGGTTSTDTQYF,TGTGCCAGCAGCTTAGGGGGGACTACTAGCACAGATACGCAGTATTTT
-,-,TRBJ2-7,TRBV1,CTSSQETSPGSYEQYF,TGCACCAGCAGCCAAGAAACTTCGCCCGGTTCCTACGAGCAGTACTTC
-,once,TRBJ2-5,TRBV19,CASSGPRGGTRETQYF,TGTGCCAGTAGTGGGCCGAGGGGGGGCACGAGGGAGACCCAGTACTTC
-,-,TRBJ1-6,TRBV10-2,CASRETVINSPLHF,TGCGCCAGCAGGGAGACAGTAATCAATTCACCCCTCCACTTT
-,-,TRBJ1-5,TRBV28,CASIRQRGQPQHF,TGTGCCAGCATTAGACAGAGAGGACAGCCCCAGCATTTT
-,-,TRBJ1-5,TRBV6-5,CASGSRGSNQPQHF,TGTGCCAGCGGTTCCCGGGGGAGCAATCAGCCCCAGCATTTT
-,-,TRBJ1-3,TRBV6-2/TRBV6-3,CASSYSLRGGAPGNTIYF,TGTGCCAGCAGTTACTCGCTGAGGGGGGGCGCACCTGGAAACACCATATATTTT
-,-,TRBJ1-5,TRBV5-1,CASSLQGGSNQPQHF,TGCGCCAGCAGCTTACAGGGCGGGAGCAATCAGCCCCAGCATTTT
TRBD1,-,TRBJ1-2,TRBV18,CASSRTGNYGYTF,TGTGCCAGCTCGCGGACAGGGAACTATGGCTACACCTTC
TRBD1,-,TRBJ1-2,TRBV6-1,CASSSRDRGTYGYTF,TGTGCCAGCAGTTCACGGGACAGGGGGACCTATGGCTACACCTTC
TRBD2,-,TRBJ2-1,TRBV7-9,CAGLGLAGANPYNEQFF,TGTGCCGGCTTGGGACTAGCGGGGGCGAACCCCTACAATGAGCAGTTCTTC
TRBD2,few,TRBJ2-2,TRBV7-9,CASSRTSGGANTGELFF,TGTGCCAGCAGCCGGACTAGCGGGGGCGCGAACACCGGGGAGCTGTTTTTT
-,-,TRBJ2-5,TRBV18,CASSLLASETQYF,TGTGCCAGCTCACTATTAGCGTCGGAGACCCAGTACTTC
-,-,TRBJ2-4,TRBV2,CASIGRRKAKNIQYF,TGTGCCAGCATTGGGAGGAGGAAGGCCAAAAACATTCAGTACTTT
-,-,TRBJ2-2,TRBV6-5,CASRGGGTNTGELFF,TGTGCCAGTAGGGGGGGCGGAACTAACACCGGGGAGCTGTTTTTT
TRBD1,-,TRBJ2-2,TRBV5-5,CASDFKLTGILTGELFF,TGTGCCAGCGACTTTAAATTGACAGGGATTTTGACCGGGGAGCTGTTTTTT
-,-,TRBJ1-2,TRBV9,CASSQTLRIGGDYGYTF,TGTGCCAGCAGCCAAACCCTACGTATTGGGGGGGACTATGGCTACACCTTC
TRBD1,-,TRBJ2-7,TRBV23-1,CASWAPNTGASSYEQYF,TGCGCCAGCTGGGCCCCGAATACAGGGGCCAGCTCCTACGAGCAGTACTTC